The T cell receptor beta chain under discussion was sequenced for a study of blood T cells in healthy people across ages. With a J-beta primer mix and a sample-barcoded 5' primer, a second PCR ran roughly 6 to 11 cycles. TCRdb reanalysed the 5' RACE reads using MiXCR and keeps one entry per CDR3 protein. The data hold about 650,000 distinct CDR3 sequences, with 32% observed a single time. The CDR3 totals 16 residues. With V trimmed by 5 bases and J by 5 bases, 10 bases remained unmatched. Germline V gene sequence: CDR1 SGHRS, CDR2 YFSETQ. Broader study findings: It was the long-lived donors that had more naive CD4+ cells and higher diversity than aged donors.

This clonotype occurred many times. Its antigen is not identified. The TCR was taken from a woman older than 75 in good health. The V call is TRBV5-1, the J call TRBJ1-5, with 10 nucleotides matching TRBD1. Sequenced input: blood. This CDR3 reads CASSRLPGQGYQPQHF. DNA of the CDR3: TGCGCCAGCAGTCGCCTTCCGGGACAGGGGTATCAGCCCCAGCATTTT.